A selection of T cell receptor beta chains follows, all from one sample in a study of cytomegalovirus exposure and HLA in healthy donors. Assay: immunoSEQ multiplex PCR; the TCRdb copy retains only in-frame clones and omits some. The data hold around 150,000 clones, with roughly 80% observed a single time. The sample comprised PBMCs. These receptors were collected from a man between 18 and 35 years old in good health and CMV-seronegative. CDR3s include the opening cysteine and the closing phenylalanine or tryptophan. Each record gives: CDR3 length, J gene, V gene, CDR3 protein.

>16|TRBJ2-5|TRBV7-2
CASSLAGVGNQETQYF
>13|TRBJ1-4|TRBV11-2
CASSFLAAEKLFF
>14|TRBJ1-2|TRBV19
CASRNLDRVGGYTF
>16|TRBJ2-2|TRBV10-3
CAISDIAGGASGELFF
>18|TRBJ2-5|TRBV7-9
CASSLEGATSGFQETQYF
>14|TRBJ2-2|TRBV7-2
CASSLAGIAGELFF
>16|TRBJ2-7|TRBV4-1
CASSQGSGRALSEQYF
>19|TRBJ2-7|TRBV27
CASSSPGTSGRRLTYEQYF
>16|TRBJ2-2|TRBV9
CASSVGPEANTGELFF
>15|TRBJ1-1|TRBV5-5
CASSFRGVLATEAFF
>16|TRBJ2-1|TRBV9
CASSFGTSGIYNEQFF
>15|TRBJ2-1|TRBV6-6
CASSTRLAGHNEQFF